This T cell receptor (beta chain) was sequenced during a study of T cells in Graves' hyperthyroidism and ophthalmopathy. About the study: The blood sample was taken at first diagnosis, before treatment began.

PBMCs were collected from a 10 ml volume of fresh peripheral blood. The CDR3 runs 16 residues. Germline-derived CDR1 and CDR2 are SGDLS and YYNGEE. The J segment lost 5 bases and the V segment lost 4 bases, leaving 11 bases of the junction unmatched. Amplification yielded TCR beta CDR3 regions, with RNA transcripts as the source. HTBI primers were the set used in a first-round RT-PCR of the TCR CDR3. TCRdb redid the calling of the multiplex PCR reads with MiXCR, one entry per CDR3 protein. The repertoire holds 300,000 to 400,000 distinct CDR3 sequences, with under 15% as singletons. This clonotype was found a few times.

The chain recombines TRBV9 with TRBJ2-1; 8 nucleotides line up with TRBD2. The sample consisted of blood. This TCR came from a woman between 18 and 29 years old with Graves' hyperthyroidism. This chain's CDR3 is CASSLTGTRDDNEQFF. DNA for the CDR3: TGTGCCAGCAGCTTAACCGGGACTAGGGACGACAATGAGCAGTTCTTC.